The rows below give T cell receptor beta chains drawn from one sample of a study of blood T cell repertoires in COVID-19. Profiled with immunoSEQ multiplex PCR; TCRdb holds only in-frame clones, not every one. The table has over 120,000 clones, around 84% seen once. Source material: peripheral blood. The receptors were gathered from a human donor with acute or convalescent COVID-19. The donor label of this sample is uncertain. CDR3s include the opening cysteine and the closing phenylalanine or tryptophan. A D gene is named only where the DNA matches it firmly. Part of the rows lack a size; the others show once, few, many or a class for expanded clones.

clone_size d_call j_call v_call cdr3_nt cdr3_aa
once NA TRBJ1-2 TRBV7-2 TGTGCCAGCAGTCCCGCAGGGGTATTATATGGCTACACCTTC CASSPAGVLYGYTF
NA TRBD2 TRBJ2-5 TRBV9 TGTGCCAGCAGCCCGGGACTAGCGGTGGGAGAGACCCAGTACTTC CASSPGLAVGETQYF
NA TRBD1 TRBJ1-2 TRBV7-2 TGTGCCAGCGGAACAGGGGGCTGGGGCTACACCTTC CASGTGGWGYTF
NA TRBD2 TRBJ2-2 TRBV6-2/TRBV6-3 TGTGCCAGCAGTTCCTATCAGGGAGGGTGGACCGGGGAGCTGTTTTTT CASSSYQGGWTGELFF
NA NA TRBJ2-2 TRBV19 TGTGCCAGTAGTCCTCGGGACTTAACCGGGGAGCTGTTTTTT CASSPRDLTGELFF
few NA TRBJ1-5 TRBV6-5 TGTGCCAGCAGAACGACGGTCATCGGGGGGCCCCAGCATTTT CASRTTVIGGPQHF
NA NA TRBJ1-5 TRBV28 TGTGCCAGCACATATGGCACTCAGCCCCAGCATTTT CASTYGTQPQHF
NA NA TRBJ2-3 TRBV30 TGTGCCTGGAGTTTTGCGGGAACAGATACGCAGTATTTT CAWSFAGTDTQYF
NA NA TRBJ1-1 TRBV20-1 TGCAGCGGCAGGGAGAACACTGAAGCTTTCTTT CSGRENTEAFF
NA NA TRBJ2-5 TRBV15 TGTGCCACCAGCAGCGGTAGCGGATTAAATCAAGAGACCCAGTACTTC CATSSGSGLNQETQYF